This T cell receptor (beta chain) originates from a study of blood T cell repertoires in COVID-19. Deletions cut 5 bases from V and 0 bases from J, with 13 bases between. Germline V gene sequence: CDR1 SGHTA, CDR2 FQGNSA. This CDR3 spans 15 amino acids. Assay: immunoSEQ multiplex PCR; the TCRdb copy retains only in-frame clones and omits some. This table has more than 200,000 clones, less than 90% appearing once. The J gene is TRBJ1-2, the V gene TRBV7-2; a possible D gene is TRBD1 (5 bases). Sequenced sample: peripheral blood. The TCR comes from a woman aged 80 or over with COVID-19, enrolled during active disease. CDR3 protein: CASSNGLGANYGYTF. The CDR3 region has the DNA TGTGCCAGCAGCAATGGGTTAGGGGCTAACTATGGCTACACCTTC.